This T cell receptor beta chain was documented in a study of T-cell reconstitution after alpha-beta-depleted transplantation in children. The V end was cut by 7 bases, the J end by 8 bases, with 17 bases between. CDR1 is SQVTM, CDR2 ANQGSEA, per germline. The CDR3 has 13 amino acids. A library of TCRbeta sequences, prepared with unique molecular identifiers, was generated. TCRdb ran MiXCR on the PCR reads and lists one entry per CDR3 protein. The sample contains some 200,000 distinct CDR3 sequences, roughly 8.3% of which appear only once. This clonotype showed up many times. As yet, its antigen is unknown. Study observations and caveats: After transplant, at about two months, alpha-beta T cells were reportedly derived from several hundred expanded graft clones. T cells produced anew were the main source of T-cell counts and diversity one year after transplant. Some patients owed their high day-60 TCRbeta diversity to surviving recipient T cells and thymic progenitors.

The sample was PBMCs, mostly from graft donor cells, taken 360 days after TCRalphabeta/CD19-depleted stem cell transplant. This chain uses TRBV29-1 with TRBJ2-2, with a possible D match to TRBD2 (6 bases). This sequence was found in a male patient between 2 and 9 years old who had a stem cell transplant for acute myeloid leukemia, so the T cells may come from the graft donor. The CDR3 bases are TGCAGCGGGGGGGACTCAAAAAAAGGGGAGCTGTTTTTT. This translates into CSGGDSKKGELFF.